The 29 T cell receptor beta chains given below trace back to one sample, sequenced in a study of brain T cells in children with intractable seizures. Assay used: immunoSEQ multiplex PCR; TCRdb lists only in-frame clones, some missing. The data hold 340,000 or so clones, with more than 85% observed a single time. Regarding time point: blood from clinic visit 5 months post-surgery; TSC patient then seizure free. The specimen was peripheral blood, collected more than 4 months after surgery. The receptors come from a boy younger than two with tuberous sclerosis and intractable seizures.

This clone was detected only once. The chain is built from TRBV4-1 and TRBJ2-7; a possible D gene is TRBD1 (5 bases). Trimming left V 1 base short and J 1 base short, with 11 bases between. This CDR3 has 15 residues. Looked up from germline, CDR1 is MGHRA and CDR2 is YSYEKL. In nucleotides, the CDR3 is TGCGCCAGCAGCCAAGCCGCGACAGAATCCTACGAGCAGTACTTC. Its protein product is CASSQAATESYEQYF.

The rearrangement uses TRBV12-3 or TRBV12-4 and TRBJ1-1; D may be TRBD1 (5 bases). The CDR3 length is 11 residues. The V and J ends lost 6 bases and 5 bases respectively, with 7 bases between them. The CDR3 loop is CASRGGTEAFF. The CDR3 bases are TGTGCCAGCAGGGGGGGGACTGAAGCTTTCTTT.

The chain employs TRBV11-2 and TRBJ2-1; a weak D match, TRBD1 (7 bases). With 0 bases removed from V and 10 bases from J, the gap between germline ends came to 25 bases. CDR3 length: 18 residues. CDR1 is SGHAT and CDR2 is FQNNGV in the germline V gene. The CDR3 spells CASSLDHQDGGTVNEQFF. The CDR3 nucleotides are TGTGCCAGCAGCTTAGACCATCAAGATGGGGGGACAGTTAACGAGCAGTTCTTC.

The J gene is TRBJ2-3, the V gene TRBV2, with 14 nucleotides matching TRBD2. CDR3 size: 17 residues. After removal of 1 base from V and 5 bases from J, the junction contained 5 bases not matched to a gene. CDR1 SNHLY and CDR2 FYNNEI come from the germline V gene. CDR3 DNA: TGTGCCAGCAGTGAAGTGACTAGCGGGAGGGCCAGAGATACGCAGTATTTT. It codes for CASSEVTSGRARDTQYF.

As for this clone: The identical CDR3 is also encoded by other nucleotide sequences in the sample. The V and J genes are TRBV30 and TRBJ1-1; perhaps TRBD1 as D (6 bases). The CDR3 is made up of 13 amino acids. The germline gives CDR1 GTSNPN, CDR2 SVGIG (reference sequence). Trimming shortened V by 4 bases and J by 1 base, and 10 bases separated the two germline ends. For the CDR3, the DNA is TGTGCCTGGACTAGAGGGGGGAACACTGAAGCTTTCTTT. Translation: CAWTRGGNTEAFF.

The chain links TRBV28 to TRBJ2-7, with 9 bases aligning to TRBD1. Losses at the gene ends were 3 bases for V and 4 bases for J; bases not matched to a gene: 16. The CDR3 length is 18 residues. Germline CDR1 and CDR2: MDHEN and SYDVKM. CDR3 nucleotides: TGTGCCAGCAGTTTTATATCACCGCCGGGACAGGGTTCTTACGAGCAGTACTTC. Translated: CASSFISPPGQGSYEQYF. Full variable domain (remainder filled in from reference TRBV28 and TRBJ2-7): DVKVTQSSRYLVKRTGEKVFLECVQDMDHENMFWYRQDPGLGLRLIYFSYDVKMKEKGDIPEGYSVSREKKERFSLILESASTNQTSMYLCASSFISPPGQGSYEQYFGPGTRLTVT.

This clone was seen once. The V and J genes are TRBV27 and TRBJ1-6; D unclear. The V gene's germline CDR1 is MNHEY and CDR2 SMNVEV (reference sequence). Trimming cost V 6 bases and J 6 bases, with 12 bases left between them. This CDR3 contains 14 residues. This chain's CDR3 is CASRLGWGNSPLHF. CDR3 DNA: TGTGCCAGCAGGTTAGGGTGGGGTAATTCACCCCTCCACTTT.

This chain links TRBV7-2 with TRBJ1-1; no reliable D call. CDR3 length: 14 amino acids. CDR1 and CDR2 from the germline V gene are SGHTA and FQGNSA. Trimming pared 5 bases from V and 0 bases from J, leaving 10 bases between. In DNA, the CDR3 is TGTGCCAGCAGCCCAGAGATTTTGAACACTGAAGCTTTCTTT. This translates into CASSPEILNTEAFF.

This chain uses TRBV14 with TRBJ2-7; D not certain. Trimming stripped 1 base from V and 2 bases from J, with 15 bases between. The CDR3 contains 16 residues. The germline gives CDR1 SGHDN, CDR2 FVKESK. DNA for the CDR3: TGTGCCAGCAGCCAAGTGAAAAGTCCCGTCGCCTACGAGCAGTACTTC. This sequence encodes CASSQVKSPVAYEQYF.

The chain combines TRBV6-5 with TRBJ2-3; unclear D gene. V was pared by 6 bases and J by 1 base, with 14 bases between. CDR3 length: 15 residues. Germline CDR1 and CDR2: MNHEY and SVGAGI. The CDR3 region is CASSTLFTGTDTQYF. The DNA of the CDR3 is TGTGCCAGCAGCACCCTCTTTACGGGCACAGATACGCAGTATTTT.

V and J are TRBV2 and TRBJ2-3, with TRBD1 as a possible D gene (5 bases). The V gene lost 3 bases and the J gene lost 5 bases, with 12 bases spanning the gap. The CDR3 has 14 amino acids. The V gene's germline CDR1 is SNHLY and CDR2 FYNNEI. As DNA, the CDR3 is TGTGCCAGCAGTGAGTTGACAGCCGGAGATACGCAGTATTTT. Translating gives CASSELTAGDTQYF. Full variable domain (missing parts from reference TRBV2 and TRBJ2-3): EPEVTQTPSHQVTQMGQEVILRCVPISNHLYFYWYRQILGQKVEFLVSFYNNEISEKSEIFDDQFSVERPDGSNFTLKIRSTKLEDSAMYFCASSELTAGDTQYFGPGTRLTVL.

The chain uses TRBV18 and TRBJ1-2; no firm D call. Germline values: CDR1 KGHSH, CDR2 LQKENI. The CDR3 runs 14 residues. Trimming took 2 bases from V and 4 from J, leaving 11 bases between them. The CDR3 DNA follows: TGTGCCAGCTCACCAGAACAGAGGAGCTATGGCTACACCTTC. It is translated as CASSPEQRSYGYTF.

The chain joins TRBV7-9 to TRBJ2-7; D gene uncertain. Trimming cost V 5 bases and J 3 bases, with 14 bases left between them. This CDR3 comprises 14 residues. Germline-derived CDR1 and CDR2 are SEHNR and FQNEAQ (reference sequence). The CDR3 protein is CASSPRAKGYEQYF. The CDR3, as DNA: TGTGCCAGCAGCCCCCGGGCCAAGGGCTACGAGCAGTACTTC.

The chain combines TRBV21-1 with TRBJ2-7; TRBD1 reflects the table's D call only, with no check against the DNA. TRBV21-1 is a known pseudogene. The length of the CDR3 is 13 residues. DNA of the CDR3: TGTGCCAGCAGCAAAGTAGACAGCTACGAGCAGTACTTC. Translated, it gives CASSKVDSYEQYF.

The J gene is TRBJ1-1, the V gene TRBV19; D unresolved. Trimming stripped 3 bases from V and 0 bases from J, with 8 bases between. From germline, CDR1 is LNHDA and CDR2 SQIVND (reference sequence). There are 14 residues in the CDR3. In DNA form, the CDR3 reads TGTGCCAGTAGTATGTGGGAGATGAACACTGAAGCTTTCTTT. Its translation: CASSMWEMNTEAFF.

The rearrangement joins TRBV18 to TRBJ1-4; 9 positions match TRBD1. With V trimmed by 3 bases and J by 7 bases, 9 bases remained unmatched. CDR3 length: 16 residues. Germline V gene data show CDR1 as KGHSH and CDR2 as LQKENI. The CDR3 bases are TGTGCCAGCTCACCTTCACTGGGACAGGGAGCTGAAAAACTGTTTTTT. Translated, it gives CASSPSLGQGAEKLFF.

J is TRBJ1-2 and V is TRBV6-5; D is possibly TRBD1 (6 bases). V was shortened by 6 bases and J by 4 bases, with 15 bases between the two germline ends. CDR3 length: 14 residues. The germline gives CDR1 MNHEY, CDR2 SVGAGI. The CDR3 spells CASRRGGIRYGYTF. The CDR3, as DNA: TGTGCCAGCAGGAGAGGGGGGATTCGCTATGGCTACACCTTC.

This chain connects TRBV5-1 to TRBJ1-5, with unresolved D. Germline CDR1 SGHRS, CDR2 YFSETQ. The CDR3 totals 13 residues. The V end lost 0 bases, the J end lost 3 bases, and 4 bases lay between the germline ends. CDR3 DNA sequence: TGCGCCAGCAGCTTGGAATCCAATCAGCCCCAGCATTTT. Amino acid sequence: CASSLESNQPQHF.

The genes are TRBV20-1 and TRBJ1-4; the D gene is possibly TRBD1 (6 bases). The germline V gene has CDR1 DFQATT and CDR2 SNEGSKA (reference sequence). This CDR3 has 14 residues. V was cut by 3 bases and J by 8 bases, with 16 bases left in between. As DNA, the CDR3 is TGCAGTGCTAGTTCCACAGGGACTGGGGAAAAACTGTTTTTT. Translation gives CSASSTGTGEKLFF.

V gene TRBV4-1 combines with J gene TRBJ2-3; 11 bases agree with TRBD2. This CDR3 contains 17 residues. From germline, CDR1 is MGHRA and CDR2 YSYEKL. V dropped 4 bases and J dropped 2; count of bases not matched to a gene: 8. Here the CDR3 reads CASSLWISGGATDTQYF. The CDR3 DNA sequence: TGCGCCAGCAGCCTGTGGATTAGCGGGGGGGCCACAGATACGCAGTATTTT.

This chain uses TRBV19 with TRBJ1-2; 7 nucleotides match TRBD1. CDR3 length: 13 amino acids. The trim removed 8 bases at V and 3 bases at J, leaving 6 bases unmatched. Looked up from germline, CDR1 is LNHDA and CDR2 is SQIVND (reference sequence). The CDR3 sequence: CASRLGTDYGYTF. CDR3 nucleotides: TGTGCCAGTCGGCTCGGGACAGACTATGGCTACACCTTC.

The chain links TRBV5-5 to TRBJ1-1; tentative D call: TRBD1 (6 bases). Trimming pared 2 bases from V and 4 bases from J, leaving 15 bases between. Germline V gene sequence: CDR1 SGHKS, CDR2 YYEKEE (reference sequence). CDR3 length: 15 amino acids. In nucleotides, the CDR3 is TGTGCCAGCAGCTTCAGTGTGCGAGGGGGCACTGAAGCTTTCTTT. This codes for CASSFSVRGGTEAFF.

This chain connects TRBV20-1 to TRBJ1-6; unclear D gene. This CDR3 is 11 amino acids long. Trimming took 3 bases from V and 10 from J, leaving 7 bases between them. Germline CDR1 and CDR2: DFQATT and SNEGSKA (reference sequence). DNA of the CDR3: TGCAGTGCTAGTTCCCGGTCACCCCTCCACTTT. Amino acids: CSASSRSPLHF.

The J gene is TRBJ2-7, the V gene TRBV14; D gene unclear. The CDR3 runs 11 residues. The V gene's germline CDR1 is SGHDN and CDR2 FVKESK. V lost 4 bases to trimming and J lost 2 bases, with 3 bases between them. CDR3 in amino acids: CASSRAYEQYF. The CDR3 DNA is TGTGCCAGCAGCCGAGCCTACGAGCAGTACTTC.

This rearrangement joins TRBV2 to TRBJ1-6; 9 nucleotides align to TRBD1. The CDR3 sequence is 15 residues long. V lost 1 base to trimming and J lost 8 bases; unmatched junction nucleotides: 3. The germline V gene encodes CDR1 SNHLY and CDR2 FYNNEI. This CDR3 reads CASSEEWTGDSPLHF. CDR3 DNA: TGTGCCAGCAGTGAAGAGTGGACAGGGGATTCACCCCTCCACTTT.

V is TRBV18 and J is TRBJ1-2, with 10 positions matching TRBD1. CDR3 size: 16 residues. Losses at the gene ends were 3 bases for V and 5 bases for J; bases not matched to a gene: 9. The germline CDR1 and CDR2 sequences are KGHSH and LQKENI. For the CDR3, the DNA is TGTGCCAGCTCACCGCCATGGGGGACAGGGGAATATGGCTACACCTTC. This translates into CASSPPWGTGEYGYTF.

The chain carries TRBV5-5 and TRBJ2-1; TRBD1 might be the D (7 bases). The ends were cut back, 4 bases at V and 0 bases at J, with 17 bases in the middle. Germline V gene lookup returns CDR1 SGHKS and CDR2 YYEKEE (reference sequence). This CDR3 region has 17 residues. The CDR3 DNA sequence: TGTGCCAGCAGCAGGGAGGACAGGCCAAGCTCCTACAATGAGCAGTTCTTC. It is translated as CASSREDRPSSYNEQFF.

V and J are TRBV29-1 and TRBJ2-7; the D gene is possibly TRBD2 (5 bases). Germline CDR1 SQVTM, CDR2 ANQGSEA. The CDR3 loop spans 12 amino acids. Trimming cost V 7 bases and J 2 bases, with 12 bases left between them. The CDR3 region is CSAGGSTYEQYF. The CDR3 DNA reads TGCAGCGCCGGAGGCAGTACCTACGAGCAGTACTTC.

The chain combines TRBV2 with TRBJ2-1, with 7 bases that match TRBD2. This CDR3 spans 13 amino acids. J was trimmed by 5 bases and V by 6 bases; bases with no gene match: 4. From germline, CDR1 is SNHLY and CDR2 FYNNEI. The CDR3 DNA sequence: TGTGCCAGCAGAGCTAGCGGAAACAATGAGCAGTTCTTC. Its translation is CASRASGNNEQFF. The whole variable domain, filled in from reference TRBV2 and TRBJ2-1, reads EPEVTQTPSHQVTQMGQEVILRCVPISNHLYFYWYRQILGQKVEFLVSFYNNEISEKSEIFDDQFSVERPDGSNFTLKIRSTKLEDSAMYFCASRASGNNEQFFGPGTRLTVL.